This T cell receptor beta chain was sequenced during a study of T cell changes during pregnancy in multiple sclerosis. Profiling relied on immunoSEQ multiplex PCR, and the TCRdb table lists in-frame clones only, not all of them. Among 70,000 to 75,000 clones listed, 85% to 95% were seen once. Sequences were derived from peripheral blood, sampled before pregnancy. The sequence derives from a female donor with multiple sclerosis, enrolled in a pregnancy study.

The CDR3 coding sequence is TGTGCCAGTAGTATACTAGCGGGAGGAGGTTACAATGAGCAGTTCTTC. Translated, it gives CASSILAGGGYNEQFF. The rearrangement joins TRBV19 to TRBJ2-1; TRBD2 agrees at 11 bases. Germline values: CDR1 LNHDA, CDR2 SQIVND (reference sequence). This CDR3 region has 16 residues. The trim removed 2 bases at V and 4 bases at J, leaving 4 bases unmatched.